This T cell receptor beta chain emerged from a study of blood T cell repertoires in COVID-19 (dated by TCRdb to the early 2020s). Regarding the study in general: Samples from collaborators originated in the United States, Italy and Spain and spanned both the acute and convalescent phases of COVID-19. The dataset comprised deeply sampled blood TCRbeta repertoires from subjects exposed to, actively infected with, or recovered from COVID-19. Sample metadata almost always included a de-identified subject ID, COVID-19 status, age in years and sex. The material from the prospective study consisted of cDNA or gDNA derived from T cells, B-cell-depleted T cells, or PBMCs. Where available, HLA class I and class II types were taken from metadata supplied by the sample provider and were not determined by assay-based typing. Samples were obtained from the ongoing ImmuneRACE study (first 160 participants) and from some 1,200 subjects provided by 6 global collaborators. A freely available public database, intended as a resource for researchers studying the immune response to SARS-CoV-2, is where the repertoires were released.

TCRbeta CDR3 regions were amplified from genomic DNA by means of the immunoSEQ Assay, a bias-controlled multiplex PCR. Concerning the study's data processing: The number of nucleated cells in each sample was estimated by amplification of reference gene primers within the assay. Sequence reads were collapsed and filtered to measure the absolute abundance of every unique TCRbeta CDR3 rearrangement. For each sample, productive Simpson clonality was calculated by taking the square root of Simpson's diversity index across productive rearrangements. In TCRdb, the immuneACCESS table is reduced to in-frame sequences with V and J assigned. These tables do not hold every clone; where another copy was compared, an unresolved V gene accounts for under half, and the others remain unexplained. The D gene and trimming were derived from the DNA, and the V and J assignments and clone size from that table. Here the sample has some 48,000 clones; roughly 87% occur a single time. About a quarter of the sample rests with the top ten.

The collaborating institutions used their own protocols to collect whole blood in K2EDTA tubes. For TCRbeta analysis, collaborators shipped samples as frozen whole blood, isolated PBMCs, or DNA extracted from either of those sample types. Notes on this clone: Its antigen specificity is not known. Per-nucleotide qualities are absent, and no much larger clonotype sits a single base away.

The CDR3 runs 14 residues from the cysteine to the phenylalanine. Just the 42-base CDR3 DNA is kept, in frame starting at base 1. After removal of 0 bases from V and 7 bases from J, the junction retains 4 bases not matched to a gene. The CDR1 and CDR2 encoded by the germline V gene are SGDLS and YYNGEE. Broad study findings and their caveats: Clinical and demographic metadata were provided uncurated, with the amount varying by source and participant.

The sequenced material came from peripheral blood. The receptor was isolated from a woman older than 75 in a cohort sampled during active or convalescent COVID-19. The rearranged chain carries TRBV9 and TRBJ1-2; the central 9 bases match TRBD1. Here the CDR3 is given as CASSVEDRGGGYTF. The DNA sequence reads TGTGCCAGCAGCGTAGAGGACAGGGGAGGTGGCTACACCTTC.